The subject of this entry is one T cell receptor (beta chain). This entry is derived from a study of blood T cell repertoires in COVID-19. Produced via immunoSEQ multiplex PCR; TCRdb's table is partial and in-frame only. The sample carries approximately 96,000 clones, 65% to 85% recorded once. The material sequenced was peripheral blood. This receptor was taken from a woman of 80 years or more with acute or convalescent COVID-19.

CDR3 sequence: CASSLDRQGGRPQHF. CDR3 DNA: TGTGCCAGCAGCTTAGATAGACAGGGGGGAAGGCCCCAGCATTTT. The chain recombines TRBV7-2 with TRBJ1-5, with 9 positions matching TRBD1. Trimming cost V 1 base and J 9 bases; bases outside gene matches: 7. The CDR3 length is 15 residues. Germline-derived CDR1 and CDR2 are SGHTA and FQGNSA.